These 20 T cell receptor beta chains share one sample of origin, sequenced in a study of blood T cells in healthy people across ages. With a J-beta primer mix and a sample-barcoded 5' primer, a second PCR ran 7 to 11 cycles. TCRdb analysed the 5' RACE reads with MiXCR anew, one entry per CDR3 protein. The data contain hundreds of thousands of distinct CDR3 sequences, 45% to 50% of them seen just once; the ten biggest clones take up about a third. The sequenced sample was blood. Every receptor here comes from an older woman in good health.

This clonotype was detected once. V and J are TRBV7-2 and TRBJ2-2; a possible D gene is TRBD2 (5 bases). V was clipped by 6 bases and J by 4 bases, with 18 bases between them. The germline V gene encodes CDR1 SGHTA and CDR2 FQGNSA. This CDR3 has 16 residues. This CDR3 reads CASSSSGVRRTGELFF. CDR3 in DNA: TGTGCCAGCAGTTCGAGCGGTGTAAGGCGCACCGGGGAGCTGTTTTTT.

The chain uses TRBV10-3 and TRBJ2-1, with D perhaps matching TRBD2 (6 bases). This CDR3 is 13 amino acids long. The germline V gene encodes CDR1 ENHRY and CDR2 SYGVKD. V shed 2 bases and J shed 7 bases, with 9 bases lying between them. The CDR3 DNA sequence: TGTGCCATCAGTGAGGGGACTGATAATGAGCAGTTCTTC. Translating it yields CAISEGTDNEQFF.

The genes are TRBV27 and TRBJ2-7; 8 bases are shared with TRBD1. The CDR3 has 14 amino acids. Germline trimming cut 5 bases from V and 6 bases from J; bases unmatched to any gene: 9. Per the germline V gene, CDR1 is MNHEY and CDR2 is SMNVEV (reference sequence). CDR3 sequence reads: CASSPAGTGREQYF. The CDR3 nucleotides read TGTGCCAGCAGTCCAGCCGGGACAGGCCGCGAGCAGTACTTC.

The V call is TRBV4-1, the J call TRBJ2-7; D unresolved. The CDR3 contains 15 residues. CDR1 and CDR2 (germline): MGHRA, YSYEKL. V shed 1 base and J shed 6 bases, with 16 bases lying between them. CDR3 residues: CASSQVAGLSGEQYF. The CDR3 DNA reads TGCGCCAGCAGCCAAGTGGCAGGATTATCCGGCGAGCAGTACTTC.

This chain connects TRBV25-1 to TRBJ2-1, with D tentatively TRBD1 or TRBD2 (6 bases each). Looked up from germline, CDR1 is MGHDK and CDR2 is SYGVNS. This CDR3 comprises 16 residues. Trimming stripped 7 bases from V and 3 bases from J, with 19 bases between. The CDR3 DNA reads as TGTGCCAGCACCTCCCCGAGGGGGGAAGACTACAATGAGCAGTTCTTC. Residues: CASTSPRGEDYNEQFF. Based on the CDR3 plus reference TRBV25-1 and TRBJ2-1, the full variable domain is EADIYQTPRYLVIGTGKKITLECSQTMGHDKMYWYQQDPGMELHLIHYSYGVNSTEKGDLSSESTVSRIRTEHFPLTLESARPSHTSQYLCASTSPRGEDYNEQFFGPGTRLTVL.

The genes are TRBV18 and TRBJ2-1, with 9 bases fitting TRBD1. Germline CDR1 is KGHSH and CDR2 is LQKENI. J was trimmed by 15 bases and V by 2 bases; bases with no gene match: 8. This CDR3 spans 13 amino acids. The CDR3 region is CASSPSFGQGWFF. In DNA, the CDR3 is TGTGCCAGCTCACCATCTTTCGGACAGGGGTGGTTCTTC.

This clonotype was seen only once. The V call is TRBV5-1, the J call TRBJ2-1; TRBD1 aligns across 8 bases. CDR3 length: 14 amino acids. V was pared by 0 bases and J by 8 bases, with 4 bases of the junction left unmatched. The germline V gene has CDR1 SGHRS and CDR2 YFSETQ. The chain's CDR3 is CASSLAGGGYEQFF. Written as DNA, the CDR3 is TGCGCCAGCAGCTTGGCAGGGGGCGGGTATGAGCAGTTCTTC.

This clonotype was counted between two and nine times. This chain links TRBV15 with TRBJ2-5, with 8 bases lining up with TRBD2. The trim removed 5 bases at V and 4 bases at J, leaving 9 bases unmatched. The CDR3 runs 15 residues. Germline V gene data show CDR1 as LNHNV and CDR2 as YYDKDF (reference sequence). The CDR3 nucleotides read TGTGCCACCAGCGTAAGATCGGGAGGGGGAGAGACCCAGTACTTC. Protein sequence: CATSVRSGGGETQYF.

The chain combines TRBV25-1 with TRBJ2-5; D is unresolved. CDR1 and CDR2 from the germline V gene are MGHDK and SYGVNS. CDR3 length: 14 amino acids. Trimming pared 3 bases from V and 4 bases from J, leaving 12 bases between. The CDR3: CASSELDPSETQYF. The CDR3 bases are TGTGCCAGCAGTGAGCTAGACCCCTCAGAGACCCAGTACTTC.

The gene calls are TRBV20-1 and TRBJ1-1; D is undetermined. Germline values: CDR1 DFQATT, CDR2 SNEGSKA (reference sequence). CDR3 length: 11 residues. The V end lost 0 bases, the J end lost 6 bases, and 5 bases lay between the germline ends. The CDR3 protein is CSARDQSEAFF. In nucleotides, the CDR3 is TGCAGTGCTAGAGATCAATCTGAAGCTTTCTTT.

The chain uses TRBV5-1 and TRBJ2-1, with TRBD2 identical over 8 bases. With 0 bases clipped from V and 5 bases from J, the junction kept 10 bases outside the gene matches. Germline CDR1 SGHRS, CDR2 YFSETQ. The CDR3 spans 17 residues. The CDR3 sequence is CASSLGGALLADNEQFF. The DNA for the CDR3 is TGCGCCAGCAGCTTGGGGGGGGCGTTACTAGCGGACAATGAGCAGTTCTTC.

This clonotype was observed a single time. The chain employs TRBV12-3 or TRBV12-4 and TRBJ2-1, with D possibly TRBD2 on 6 matching bases. Trimming removed 2 bases from V and 4 bases from J, with 12 bases in between. This CDR3 contains 15 residues. The DNA for the CDR3 is TGTGCCAGCAGTTTATGGCGGGACCCATACAATGAGCAGTTCTTC. This encodes CASSLWRDPYNEQFF.

The CDR3 DNA reads as TGTGCCAGCAGACCCGGGACAAATCACCAAGGCTACACCTTC. Translation: CASRPGTNHQGYTF. J is TRBJ1-2 and V is TRBV7-9; weak D call: TRBD1 (6 bases). The CDR3 loop spans 14 amino acids. Trimming pared 6 bases from V and 8 bases from J, leaving 19 bases between. CDR1 is SEHNR, CDR2 FQNEAQ, per germline (reference sequence). The variable domain in full, with the rest retrieved from reference TRBV7-9 and TRBJ1-2, is DTGVSQNPRHKITKRGQNVTFRCDPISEHNRLYWYRQTLGQGPEFLTYFQNEAQLEKSRLLSDRFSAERPKGSFSTLEIQRTEQGDSAMYLCASRPGTNHQGYTFGSGTRLTVV.

CDR3 DNA sequence: TGTGCCAGCAGTTCTAGCGAGTCCTACGAGCAGTACTTC. Amino acid sequence: CASSSSESYEQYF. The chain recombines TRBV6-2 or TRBV6-3 with TRBJ2-4; possibly TRBD2 for D (6 bases). The J call may be wrong; the DNA end is better matched by TRBJ2-7. This CDR3 is built from 13 residues. Germline V gene data show CDR1 as MNHEY and CDR2 as SVGEGT.

This clonotype occurred many times. V gene TRBV20-1 combines with J gene TRBJ2-7; 9 nucleotides match TRBD1. The V segment lost 4 bases and the J segment 0 bases; nucleotides outside the gene matches: 4. Germline CDR1 reads DFQATT; CDR2 reads SNEGSKA (reference sequence). This CDR3 has 14 residues. The CDR3: CSATDRGSSYEQYF. The CDR3 region has the DNA TGCAGTGCTACGGACAGGGGAAGCTCCTACGAGCAGTACTTC.

This clonotype showed up just a few times. V gene TRBV15 combines with J gene TRBJ2-3; D unresolved. V lost 5 bases and J 2 bases, leaving 11 bases between the germline ends. CDR1 is LNHNV, CDR2 YYDKDF, per germline (reference sequence). This CDR3 region has 14 residues. The CDR3 DNA sequence: TGTGCCACCAGCCCCCTTCCCTACACAGATACGCAGTATTTT. It encodes CATSPLPYTDTQYF.

The chain employs TRBV29-1 and TRBJ2-1, with 7 bases that match TRBD2. Germline V gene data show CDR1 as SQVTM and CDR2 as ANQGSEA. V lost 1 base, J lost 1 base, and 4 bases stayed unmatched. The length of the CDR3 is 15 residues. CDR3 in DNA: TGCAGCGTTGAAGGTCGGACTAGTTCCTACAATGAGCAGTTCTTC. Protein: CSVEGRTSSYNEQFF.

J is TRBJ1-4 and V is TRBV18; D is perhaps TRBD1 (5 bases). The CDR3 extends over 13 amino acids. CDR1 and CDR2 (germline): KGHSH, LQKENI. Trimming removed 8 bases at V and 7 bases at J, with 14 bases between. Written as DNA, the CDR3 is TGTGCCAGCAAAAGGCATCAGGGTGAAAAACTGTTTTTT. Protein: CASKRHQGEKLFF.

The CDR3 region has the DNA TGTGCCAGCTCACCACCCAACTCCTATAATTCACCCCTCCACTTT. Translated, it gives CASSPPNSYNSPLHF. The chain is built from TRBV18 and TRBJ1-6, with no clear D. Germline V lookup: CDR1 KGHSH, CDR2 LQKENI. V lost 0 bases and J 0 bases, leaving 3 bases between the germline ends. The CDR3 loop spans 15 amino acids.

CDR3 amino acids: CASSPADSPSYEQYF. DNA of the CDR3: TGTGCCAGCAGCCCCGCAGACAGCCCCTCCTACGAGCAGTACTTC. The chain combines TRBV9 with TRBJ2-7, with D possibly TRBD1 on 5 matching bases. The V gene's germline CDR1 is SGDLS and CDR2 YYNGEE. Trimming left V 4 bases short and J 0 bases short, with 14 bases between. The CDR3 has 15 residues.